A single sample is the source of the 10 T cell receptor beta chains below, sequenced in a study of blood T cell repertoires in COVID-19. The data were produced by immunoSEQ multiplex PCR, yet TCRdb's version contains in-frame clones alone and is incomplete. There are 100,000 or so clones in the sample; roughly 90% occur only once, and about 18% lies in the top ten. The specimen sequenced was peripheral blood. Source of these receptors: a human donor with acute or convalescent COVID-19. The donor label of this sample is uncertain.

The chain recombines TRBV7-2 with TRBJ2-7, with D tentatively TRBD2 (6 bases). Germline lookup yields CDR1 SGHTA and CDR2 FQGNSA. The CDR3 runs to 14 residues. V shed 4 bases and J shed 1 base, with 11 bases lying between them. The CDR3 DNA reads as TGTGCCAGCAGCTCTAGGGACTTATCCTACGAGCAGTACTTC. This translates into CASSSRDLSYEQYF. The complete variable domain, with remaining parts taken from reference TRBV7-2 and TRBJ2-7, reads GAGVSQSPSNKVTEKGKDVELRCDPISGHTALYWYRQSLGQGLEFLIYFQGNSAPDKSGLPSDRFSAERTGGSVSTLTIQRTQQEDSAVYLCASSSRDLSYEQYFGPGTRLTVT.

The V call is TRBV7-6, the J call TRBJ2-3; maybe TRBD2 (6 bases). This CDR3 has 15 residues. Germline loops: CDR1 SGHVS, CDR2 FNYEAQ. V gave up 2 bases and J gave up 6 bases, with 15 bases separating them. The CDR3 DNA reads TGTGCCAGCAGCTTAATCACGGAGGGATGGGATACGCAGTATTTT. Protein sequence: CASSLITEGWDTQYF. Variable domain in full (rest from reference TRBV7-6 and TRBJ2-3): GAGVSQSPRYKVTKRGQDVALRCDPISGHVSLYWYRQALGQGPEFLTYFNYEAQQDKSGLPNDRFSAERPEGSISTLTIQRTEQRDSAMYRCASSLITEGWDTQYFGPGTRLTVL.

The chain recombines TRBV12-3 or TRBV12-4 with TRBJ1-4; 7 nucleotides align to TRBD1. After removal of 5 bases from V and 10 bases from J, the junction contained 7 bases not matched to a gene. This CDR3 has 13 amino acids. The CDR3 loop reads CASSEQGSGKLFF. The CDR3 region has the DNA TGTGCCAGCAGTGAACAGGGGAGTGGAAAACTGTTTTTT.

The chain combines TRBV18 with TRBJ2-5; 11 nucleotides match TRBD2. CDR1 KGHSH and CDR2 LQKENI come from the germline V gene. V shed 0 bases, J shed 6 bases, and the junction held 6 bases outside the gene matches. The CDR3 has 16 residues. The CDR3 DNA is TGTGCCAGCTCACCACCGCTTAGCGGGAGGGCCAAGACCCAGTACTTC. It is translated as CASSPPLSGRAKTQYF.

This clone came up a few times. Other nucleotide sequences from this sample produce the same CDR3. This chain joins TRBV2 and TRBJ1-2, with D uncertain. The CDR3 is made up of 14 amino acids. Trimming pared 3 bases from V and 0 bases from J, leaving 8 bases between. The germline V gene encodes CDR1 SNHLY and CDR2 FYNNEI. CDR3 amino acids: CASSERQSNYGYTF. The CDR3 DNA follows: TGTGCCAGCAGTGAGAGGCAATCTAACTATGGCTACACCTTC. Supplemented by reference TRBV2 and TRBJ1-2, the full variable domain reads EPEVTQTPSHQVTQMGQEVILRCVPISNHLYFYWYRQILGQKVEFLVSFYNNEISEKSEIFDDQFSVERPDGSNFTLKIRSTKLEDSAMYFCASSERQSNYGYTFGSGTRLTVV.

This clone has just a few counts. The V gene is TRBV24-1, the J gene TRBJ2-7; D gene unclear. From germline, CDR1 is KGHDR and CDR2 SFDVKD. V was pared by 9 bases and J by 5 bases, with 7 bases between. The CDR3 runs to 10 residues. DNA for the CDR3: TGTGCCACCGATCCGGACGAGCAGTACTTC. Translation gives CATDPDEQYF.

The rearrangement links TRBV7-4 to TRBJ1-4; 8 bases map to TRBD1. Germline CDR1 SGHVT, CDR2 SQSDAQ. V was pared by 5 bases and J by 6 bases, with 8 bases of the junction left unmatched. This CDR3 contains 15 residues. In DNA, the CDR3 is TGTGCCAGCAGCAGCGGACAGGGAGCTCATGAAAAACTGTTTTTT. Its translation: CASSSGQGAHEKLFF.

V and J are TRBV30 and TRBJ1-1; D gene ambiguous. The CDR3 is 13 residues long. The germline gives CDR1 GTSNPN, CDR2 SVGIG (reference sequence). Trimming took 3 bases from V and 4 from J, leaving 12 bases between them. The CDR3 sequence is CAWSALRSTEAFF. DNA for the CDR3: TGTGCCTGGAGCGCGCTCCGGAGCACTGAAGCTTTCTTT. The variable domain in full, completed from reference TRBV30 and TRBJ1-1, reads SQTIHQWPATLVQPVGSPLSLECTVEGTSNPNLYWYRQAAGRGLQLLFYSVGIGQISSEVPQNLSASRPQDRQFILSSKKLLLSDSGFYLCAWSALRSTEAFFGQGTRLTVV.

The rearrangement links TRBV19 to TRBJ1-2; unclear D gene. CDR1 and CDR2 (germline): LNHDA, SQIVND (reference sequence). This CDR3 is 14 amino acids long. V lost 4 bases and J lost 4, with 13 bases in between. The CDR3 DNA follows: TGTGCCAGTAGTAAACCGGGGATACGCTATGGCTACACCTTC. Encoded protein: CASSKPGIRYGYTF.

This chain joins TRBV15 and TRBJ2-3; D remains unclear. Trimming took off 5 bases at V and 0 bases at J, with 6 bases between the two ends. Germline V gene data show CDR1 as LNHNV and CDR2 as YYDKDF (reference sequence). The length of the CDR3 is 13 residues. The DNA of the CDR3 is TGTGCCACCAGCTTAGCTAGCACAGATACGCAGTATTTT. Amino acid sequence: CATSLASTDTQYF.